These T cell receptor beta chains were read from a single sample in a study of blood T cell repertoires in COVID-19. Repertoires were generated with immunoSEQ multiplex PCR, while TCRdb's copy carries only in-frame clones and drops some. Of around 330,000 clones detected, approximately 89% appear once; the ten largest clones hold around a tenth. The sequencing input was PBMCs or T cells enriched from blood (not recorded which). These receptor sequences come from a woman aged 40-49 years who had recovered from COVID-19. Each CDR3 is given with its conserved first and last residue. D genes are given only for firm matches. Clone size is stated in some rows and not others, as once, few, many or a class when expanded.

abundance,v_gene,j_gene,d_gene,CDR3nt,CDR3aa
.,TRBV5-4,TRBJ2-3,.,TGTGCCAGCAGCTTCGAAGGGGCTGGCACAGATACGCAGTATTTT,CASSFEGAGTDTQYF
.,TRBV4-1,TRBJ2-7,.,TGCGCCAGCAGCCAAGGTGCGAACGAGCAGTACTTC,CASSQGANEQYF
.,TRBV12-5,TRBJ1-2,TRBD1,TGTGCTAGTGGTCCCGAACACGGGACAGGCTATGGCTACACCTTC,CASGPEHGTGYGYTF
.,TRBV7-2,TRBJ2-2,.,TGTGCCAGCAGCCAACAGTCCCGCGGGTGGGTCGGGGAGCTGTTTTTT,CASSQQSRGWVGELFF
.,TRBV6-2/TRBV6-3,TRBJ1-3,.,TGTGCCAGCATCCCCCCAGGGAAGGGAAACACCATATATTTT,CASIPPGKGNTIYF
.,TRBV6-2/TRBV6-3,TRBJ2-5,.,TGTGCCAGCAGTTTACTAGGGGGGGTACAAGAGACCCAGTACTTC,CASSLLGGVQETQYF
.,TRBV7-3,TRBJ1-1,.,TGTGCCAGCAGCCGCAATCCGGAGGGGAGGACTGAAGCTTTCTTT,CASSRNPEGRTEAFF
.,TRBV5-5,TRBJ2-5,TRBD1,TGTGCCAGCACCCCGGGACAGGGTGTAGAGACCCAGTACTTC,CASTPGQGVETQYF
once,TRBV5-1,TRBJ1-4,TRBD1,TGCGCCAGCAGCATGGACAGGGTGACTGAAAAACTGTTTTTT,CASSMDRVTEKLFF
.,TRBV24-1,TRBJ2-3,.,TGTGCCACCAGTGACGGAGTGAGAGATACGCAGTATTTT,CATSDGVRDTQYF
.,TRBV5-1,TRBJ2-3,TRBD2,TGCGCCAGCAGCCCTAGCGGGGGACCCTCAGATACGCAGTATTTT,CASSPSGGPSDTQYF
.,TRBV2,TRBJ2-3,TRBD2,TGTGCCAGCAGTGAAGAGCGGGGGGTAATAGATACGCAGTATTTT,CASSEERGVIDTQYF
.,TRBV7-9,TRBJ1-2,.,TGTGCCAGCAGCTTCGGAGGGTTGGACTATGGCTACACCTTC,CASSFGGLDYGYTF
.,TRBV11-2,TRBJ1-2,.,TGTGCCAGCAGCTTATCCAATGGCTACACCTTC,CASSLSNGYTF
.,TRBV5-1,TRBJ2-1,TRBD2,TGCGCCAGCACACCGAGGACTAGCGGGAGAGACAATGAGCAGTTCTTC,CASTPRTSGRDNEQFF
.,TRBV10-3,TRBJ1-1,.,TGTGCCATCAGGGGGGGGAACACTGAAGCTTTCTTT,CAIRGGNTEAFF
.,TRBV10-1,TRBJ1-3,.,TGCGCCAGAGAGAGCTCTGGAAACACCATATATTTT,CARESSGNTIYF